These T cell receptor beta chains were read from a single sample in a study of blood T cells in healthy people across ages. MiXCR, run by TCRdb on the 5' RACE reads, gives a single entry per CDR3 protein. The data contain about 1 million distinct CDR3 sequences, 35% to 50% of them singletons. Sequencing was carried out using blood. Receptor source: a woman in her sixties or seventies in good health. Each CDR3 is given with its conserved first and last residue. A D gene is named only where the DNA matches it firmly. Size tells how often a clone was seen (once, few, many) or the class of an expanded clone, and some rows leave it out.

size | D | J | V | CDR3 | DNA
. | TRBD1 | TRBJ2-3 | TRBV28 | CASSLGDRGYTQYF | TGTGCCAGCAGTTTAGGGGACAGGGGCTATACGCAGTATTTT
. | . | TRBJ1-1 | TRBV27 | CASSAGQGTEAFF | TGTGCCAGCAGTGCGGGTCAAGGGACTGAAGCTTTCTTT
. | . | TRBJ2-1 | TRBV6-1 | CASSEVGGMQFF | TGTGCCAGCAGTGAAGTAGGGGGTATGCAGTTCTTC
few | TRBD2 | TRBJ2-7 | TRBV20-1 | CSARVLAGAYEQYF | TGCAGTGCTAGGGTGCTAGCGGGGGCCTACGAGCAGTACTTC
few | TRBD1 | TRBJ1-2 | TRBV7-2 | CASSEGQGIGGYTF | TGTGCCAGCAGCGAAGGACAGGGGATCGGTGGCTACACCTTC
. | . | TRBJ2-3 | TRBV6-2/TRBV6-3 | CASSRTNGRADTQYF | TGTGCCAGCAGTCGGACTAACGGGAGAGCAGATACGCAGTATTTT
many | . | TRBJ2-7 | TRBV28 | CASSLLGYEQYF | TGTGCCAGCAGCTTACTGGGTTACGAGCAGTACTTC
. | TRBD2 | TRBJ2-1 | TRBV7-9 | CASRLAGDSYNGQFF | TGTGCCAGCCGACTAGCGGGAGACTCCTACAATGGGCAGTTCTTC
few | TRBD2 | TRBJ2-7 | TRBV6-6 | CASSYPRNLAGVEQYF | TGTGCCAGCAGTTACCCACGGAACCTAGCGGGAGTCGAGCAGTACTTC
. | . | TRBJ1-5 | TRBV20-1 | CSATGLNNQPQHF | TGCAGTGCTACAGGACTGAACAATCAGCCCCAGCATTTT
few | TRBD2 | TRBJ2-1 | TRBV7-8 | CASSSSFSGSSYNEQFF | TGTGCCAGCAGCTCATCCTTTAGCGGGAGTTCCTACAATGAGCAGTTCTTC
. | . | TRBJ2-7 | TRBV2 | CASSGDGSSYEQYF | TGTGCCAGCAGTGGGGATGGGTCGTCCTACGAGCAGTACTTC
. | . | TRBJ2-7 | TRBV5-1 | CASSFAVQSYEQYF | TGCGCCAGCAGCTTTGCGGTCCAGTCCTACGAGCAGTACTTC
. | TRBD2 | TRBJ2-1 | TRBV7-6 | CASSTGLAGVATPSEQFF | TGTGCCAGCAGCACGGGACTAGCGGGAGTCGCCACACCCAGTGAGCAGTTCTTC
few | TRBD2 | TRBJ2-4 | TRBV27 | CASSSAGGNNIQYF | TGTGCCAGCAGTTCAGCGGGAGGTAATAACATTCAGTACTTC
. | . | TRBJ1-4 | TRBV12-3/TRBV12-4 | CASSFSGRSEKLFF | TGTGCCAGCAGTTTTTCGGGGAGGAGTGAAAAACTGTTTTTT
. | TRBD1 | TRBJ1-5 | TRBV4-2 | CASSLDRDPGNQPQHF | TGTGCCAGCAGCCTTGACAGGGACCCGGGCAATCAGCCCCAGCATTTT
few | . | TRBJ1-5 | TRBV29-1 | CSVDGGGSNQPQHF | TGCAGCGTTGACGGGGGAGGGAGCAATCAGCCCCAGCATTTT
. | . | TRBJ1-6 | TRBV7-9 | CASSPGTINSPLHF | TGTGCCAGCAGCCCCGGGACAATTAATTCACCCCTCCACTTT
. | TRBD2 | TRBJ2-7 | TRBV27 | CASSFGRAGYEQYF | TGTGCCAGCAGTTTCGGGAGGGCCGGGTACGAGCAGTACTTC
. | TRBD2 | TRBJ2-7 | TRBV6-1 | CASNSRAGGGLAGGLNEQYF | TGTGCCAGCAACTCGAGGGCAGGGGGCGGACTAGCGGGAGGGCTAAACGAGCAGTACTTC
few | . | TRBJ2-7 | TRBV10-3 | CAISGQRDFLSSYEQYF | TGTGCCATCAGTGGTCAACGGGACTTTCTTAGCTCCTACGAGCAGTACTTC
few | . | TRBJ2-6 | TRBV5-1 | CASSLGVGASGANVLTF | TGCGCCAGCAGCTTGGGAGTTGGAGCTTCTGGGGCCAACGTCCTGACTTTC
. | . | TRBJ2-6 | TRBV24-1 | CATSDDGVGANVLTF | TGTGCCACCAGTGATGATGGGGTTGGGGCCAACGTCCTGACTTTC
few | . | TRBJ1-2 | TRBV10-3 | CAISEKPNYGYTF | TGTGCCATCAGTGAAAAGCCAAACTATGGCTACACCTTC
. | . | TRBJ2-5 | TRBV9 | CASSVGGLEETQYF | TGTGCCAGCAGCGTAGGGGGGCTAGAAGAGACCCAGTACTTC
. | TRBD2 | TRBJ2-3 | TRBV7-9 | CASSKTSDSTDTQYF | TGTGCCAGCAGCAAAACTAGCGATAGCACAGATACGCAGTATTTT